Sequencing of this T cell receptor delta chain was carried out in a study of Vδ1+ human thymocytes. Study-wide results and limits: Unexpected Vdelta2 sequences could cause misinterpretation of bulk repertoire data. Despite high sort purity, about a fifth of thymic T cell receptor delta sequences were Vdelta2. Highly polyclonal TRG and TRD repertoires with Gaussian CDR3 length distributions appeared in thymus.

After alphabeta T cell depletion, CD3+ Vdelta1+ Vdelta2- thymocytes were sorted. With 2 bases clipped from V and 0 bases from J, the junction kept 37 bases outside the gene matches. CDR1 NSMFDY and CDR2 ISSIKDK come from the germline V gene. This CDR3 is built from 27 residues. Remarks on this clone: Its antigen is undetermined.

The template was reverse-transcribed extracted RNA. CDR3 amplicons came from multiplex PCR with pooled V-gene forward and constant-region reverse primers. TCRdb fed the multiplex PCR reads into CATT to redo clone calling. Counted here are 50,000 to 60,000 delta-chain clones, roughly 16% occurring once; the ten biggest clones make up about 0.38%. The sample consisted of Vdelta1+ gamma-delta thymocytes from the thymus. This sample's subset: FACS-sorted CD3+ TCRalphabeta- TCRVdelta1+ TCRVdelta2- thymocytes. The sequence was collected from a girl younger than two who had congenital heart surgery. The rearrangement joins TRAV29/DV5 to TRDJ1; 13 nucleotides match TRDD3. The CDR3 coding sequence is TGTGCAGCAAGGGTGACTTGGTCGGGGTTCCTACGGGTTGTACTGGGGGATACGCGTCGTTACACCGATAAACTCATCTTT. This sequence encodes CAARVTWSGFLRVVLGDTRRYTDKLIF. The complete variable domain, with remaining parts taken from reference TRAV29/DV5 and TRDJ1, reads DQQVKQNSPSLSVQEGRISILNCDYTNSMFDYFLWYKKYPAEGPTFLISISSIKDKNEDGRFTVFLNKSAKHLSLHIVPSQPGDSAVYFCAARVTWSGFLRVVLGDTRRYTDKLIFGKGTRVTVEP.